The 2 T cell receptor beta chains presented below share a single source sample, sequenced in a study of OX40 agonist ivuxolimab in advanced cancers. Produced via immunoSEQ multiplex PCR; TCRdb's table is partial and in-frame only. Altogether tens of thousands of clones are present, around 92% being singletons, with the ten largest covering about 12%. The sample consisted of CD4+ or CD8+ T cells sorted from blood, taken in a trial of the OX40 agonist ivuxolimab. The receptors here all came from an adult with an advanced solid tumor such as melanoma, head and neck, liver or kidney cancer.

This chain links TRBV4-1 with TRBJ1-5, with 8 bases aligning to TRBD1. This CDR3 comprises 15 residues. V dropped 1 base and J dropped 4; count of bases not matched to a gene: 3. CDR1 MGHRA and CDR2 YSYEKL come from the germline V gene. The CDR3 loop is CASSQVQGANQPQHF. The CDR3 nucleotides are TGCGCCAGCAGCCAAGTTCAGGGGGCAAATCAGCCCCAGCATTTT.

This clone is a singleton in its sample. The CDR3: CSVAAGQIYEQYF. The CDR3 DNA sequence: TGCAGCGTTGCGGCGGGACAGATTTACGAGCAGTACTTC. The V and J genes are TRBV29-1 and TRBJ2-7; D possibly corresponds to TRBD1 (7 bases). The CDR3 runs 13 residues. V was cut by 4 bases and J by 4 bases, with 14 bases left in between. CDR1 and CDR2 (germline): SQVTM, ANQGSEA.